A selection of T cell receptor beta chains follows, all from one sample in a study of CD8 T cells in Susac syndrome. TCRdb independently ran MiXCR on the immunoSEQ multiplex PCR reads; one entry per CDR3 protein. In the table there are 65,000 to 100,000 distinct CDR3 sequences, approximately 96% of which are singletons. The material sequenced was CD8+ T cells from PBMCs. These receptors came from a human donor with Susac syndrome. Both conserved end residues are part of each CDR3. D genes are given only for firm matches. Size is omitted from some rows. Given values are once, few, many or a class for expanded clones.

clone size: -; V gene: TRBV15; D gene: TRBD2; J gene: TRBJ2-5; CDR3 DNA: TGTGCCACCAGCAGAGATCAATCCCCGGGACTAGGGGGTAGGGAGACCCAGTACTTC; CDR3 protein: CATSRDQSPGLGGRETQYF
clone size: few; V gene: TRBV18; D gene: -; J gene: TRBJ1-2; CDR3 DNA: TGTGCCAGCTCATTGACAGGCATCTATGGCTACACCTTC; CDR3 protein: CASSLTGIYGYTF
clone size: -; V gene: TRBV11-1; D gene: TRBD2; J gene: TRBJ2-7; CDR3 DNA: TGTGCCAGCAGTGGGAGGGCCTACGAGCAGTACTTC; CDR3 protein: CASSGRAYEQYF
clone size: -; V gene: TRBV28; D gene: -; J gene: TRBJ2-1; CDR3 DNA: TGTGCCAGCAGACTATTGGCTCCTAGCGACTCCTACAATGAGCAGTTCTTC; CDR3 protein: CASRLLAPSDSYNEQFF
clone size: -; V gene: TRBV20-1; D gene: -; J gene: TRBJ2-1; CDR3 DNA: TGCAGTGCTAGCCGGGACTTCCACAATGAGCAGTTCTTC; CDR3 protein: CSASRDFHNEQFF
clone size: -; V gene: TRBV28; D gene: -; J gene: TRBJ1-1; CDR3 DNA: TGTGCCAGCAGCCCCAAGAGACCGAACACTGAAGCTTTCTTT; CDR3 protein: CASSPKRPNTEAFF
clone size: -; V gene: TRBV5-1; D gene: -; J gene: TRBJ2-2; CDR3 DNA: TGCGCCAGCAGTTCACCCCGACACGGCGGAGACACCGGGGAGCTGTTTTTT; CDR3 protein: CASSSPRHGGDTGELFF
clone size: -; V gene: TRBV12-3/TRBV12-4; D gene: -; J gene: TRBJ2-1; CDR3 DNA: TGTGCCAGCAGTTTTGGGGGTTGGAATGAGCAGTTCTTC; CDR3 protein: CASSFGGWNEQFF
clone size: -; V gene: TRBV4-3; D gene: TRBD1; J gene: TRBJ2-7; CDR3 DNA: TGCGCCAGCAGCCTCAAGCTGGGGACAGATTTTCCCTACGAGCAGTACTTC; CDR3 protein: CASSLKLGTDFPYEQYF
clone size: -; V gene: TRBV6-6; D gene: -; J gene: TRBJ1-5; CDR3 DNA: TGTGCCAGCAGTCGGGGGTACAATCAGCCCCAGCATTTT; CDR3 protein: CASSRGYNQPQHF
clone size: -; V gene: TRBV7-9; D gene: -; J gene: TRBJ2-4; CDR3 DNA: TGTGCCAGCAGCTTTGATCAGCCGACGGTCAAAAACATTCAGTACTTC; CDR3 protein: CASSFDQPTVKNIQYF
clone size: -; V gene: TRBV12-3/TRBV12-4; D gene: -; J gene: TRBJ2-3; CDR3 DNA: TGTGCCAGCATCCCAAAGGGGTCCCGCACAGATACGCAGTATTTT; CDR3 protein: CASIPKGSRTDTQYF
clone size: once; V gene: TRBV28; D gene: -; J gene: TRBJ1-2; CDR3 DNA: TGTGCCAGCAGTTTATTTAGTCTTATCTATGGCTACACCTTC; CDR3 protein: CASSLFSLIYGYTF
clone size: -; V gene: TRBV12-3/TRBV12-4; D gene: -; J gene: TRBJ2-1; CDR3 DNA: TGTGCCAGCAGTTTCGGACTCGACTGGGTCTTC; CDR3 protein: CASSFGLDWVF
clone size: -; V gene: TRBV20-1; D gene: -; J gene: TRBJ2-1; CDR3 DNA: TGCAGTGCCTCCGGGCCCGGGACCACGAATTACAATGAGCAGTTCTTC; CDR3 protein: CSASGPGTTNYNEQFF